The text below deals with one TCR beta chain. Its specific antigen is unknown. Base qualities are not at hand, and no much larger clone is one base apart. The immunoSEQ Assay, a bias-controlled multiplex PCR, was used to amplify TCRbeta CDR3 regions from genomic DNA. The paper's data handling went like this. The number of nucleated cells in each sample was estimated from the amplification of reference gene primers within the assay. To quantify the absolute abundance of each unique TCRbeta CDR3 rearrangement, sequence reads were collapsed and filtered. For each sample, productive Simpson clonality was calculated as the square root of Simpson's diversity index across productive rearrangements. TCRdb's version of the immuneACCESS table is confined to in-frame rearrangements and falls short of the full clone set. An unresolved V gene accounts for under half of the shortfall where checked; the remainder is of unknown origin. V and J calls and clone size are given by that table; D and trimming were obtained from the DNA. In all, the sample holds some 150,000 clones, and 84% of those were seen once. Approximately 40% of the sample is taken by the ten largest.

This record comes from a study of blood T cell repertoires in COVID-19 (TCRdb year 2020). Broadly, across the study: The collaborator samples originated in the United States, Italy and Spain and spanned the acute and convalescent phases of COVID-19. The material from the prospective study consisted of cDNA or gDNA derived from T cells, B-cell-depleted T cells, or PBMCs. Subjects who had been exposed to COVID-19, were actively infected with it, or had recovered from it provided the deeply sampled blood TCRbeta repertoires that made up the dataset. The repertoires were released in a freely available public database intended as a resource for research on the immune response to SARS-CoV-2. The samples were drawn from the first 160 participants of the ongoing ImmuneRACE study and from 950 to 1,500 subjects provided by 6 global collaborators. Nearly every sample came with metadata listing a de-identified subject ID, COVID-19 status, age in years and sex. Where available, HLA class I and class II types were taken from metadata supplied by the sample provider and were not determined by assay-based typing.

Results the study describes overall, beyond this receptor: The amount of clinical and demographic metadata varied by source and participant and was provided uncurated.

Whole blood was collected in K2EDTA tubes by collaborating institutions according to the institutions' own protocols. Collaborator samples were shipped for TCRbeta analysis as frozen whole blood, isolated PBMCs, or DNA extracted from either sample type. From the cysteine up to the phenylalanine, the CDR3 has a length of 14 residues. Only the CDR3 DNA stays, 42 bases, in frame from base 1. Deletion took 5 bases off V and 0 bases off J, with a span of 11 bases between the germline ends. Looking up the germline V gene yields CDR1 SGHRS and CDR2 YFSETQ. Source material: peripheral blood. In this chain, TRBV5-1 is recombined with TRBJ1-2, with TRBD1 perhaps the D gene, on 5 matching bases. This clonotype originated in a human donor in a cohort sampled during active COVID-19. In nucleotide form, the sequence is TGCGCCAGCAGTTCAGGGATCGCTAACTATGGCTACACCTTC. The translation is CASSSGIANYGYTF. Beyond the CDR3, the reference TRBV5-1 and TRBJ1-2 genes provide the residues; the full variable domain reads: KAGVTQTPRYLIKTRGQQVTLSCSPISGHRSVSWYQQTPGQGLQFLFEYFSETQRNKGNFPGRFSGRQFSNSRSEMNVSTLELGDSALYLCASSSGIANYGYTFGSGTRLTVV.